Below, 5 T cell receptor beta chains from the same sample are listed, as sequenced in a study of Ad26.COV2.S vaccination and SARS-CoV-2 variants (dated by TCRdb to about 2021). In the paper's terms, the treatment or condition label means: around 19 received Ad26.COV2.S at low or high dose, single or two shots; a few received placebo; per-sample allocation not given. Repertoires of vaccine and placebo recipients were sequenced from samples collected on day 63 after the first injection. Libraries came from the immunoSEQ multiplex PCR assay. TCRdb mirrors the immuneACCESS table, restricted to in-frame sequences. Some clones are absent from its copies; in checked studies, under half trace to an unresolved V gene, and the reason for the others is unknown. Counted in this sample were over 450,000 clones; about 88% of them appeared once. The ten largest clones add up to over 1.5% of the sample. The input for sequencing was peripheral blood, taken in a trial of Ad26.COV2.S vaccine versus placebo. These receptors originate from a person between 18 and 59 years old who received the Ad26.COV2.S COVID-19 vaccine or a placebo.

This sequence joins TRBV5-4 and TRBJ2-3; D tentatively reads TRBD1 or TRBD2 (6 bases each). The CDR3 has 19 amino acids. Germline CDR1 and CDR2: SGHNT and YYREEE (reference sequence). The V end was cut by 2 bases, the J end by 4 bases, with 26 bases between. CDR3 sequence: CASSLGGLKLRLQSDTQYF. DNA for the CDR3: TGTGCCAGCAGCTTAGGGGGGCTCAAATTAAGACTTCAGTCAGATACGCAGTATTTT.

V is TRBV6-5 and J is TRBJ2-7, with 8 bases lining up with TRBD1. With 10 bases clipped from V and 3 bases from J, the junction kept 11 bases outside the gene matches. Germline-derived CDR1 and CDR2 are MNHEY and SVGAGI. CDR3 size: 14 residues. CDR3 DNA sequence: TGTGCCACCGCCAGGACAGGGAGCATCTACGAGCAGTACTTC. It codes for CATARTGSIYEQYF.

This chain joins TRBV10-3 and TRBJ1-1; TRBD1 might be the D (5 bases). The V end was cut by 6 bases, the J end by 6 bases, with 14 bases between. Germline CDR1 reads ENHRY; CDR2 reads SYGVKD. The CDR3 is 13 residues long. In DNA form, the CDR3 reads TGTGCCATCAGGGGGGAAAGACAAGCTGAAGCTTTCTTT. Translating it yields CAIRGERQAEAFF.

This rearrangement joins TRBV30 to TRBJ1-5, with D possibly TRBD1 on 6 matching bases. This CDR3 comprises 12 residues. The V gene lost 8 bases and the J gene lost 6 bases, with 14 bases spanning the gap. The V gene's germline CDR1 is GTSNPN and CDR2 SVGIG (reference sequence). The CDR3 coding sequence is TGTGCCCGGTCCAGGGGAACTCAGCCCCAGCATTTT. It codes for CARSRGTQPQHF.

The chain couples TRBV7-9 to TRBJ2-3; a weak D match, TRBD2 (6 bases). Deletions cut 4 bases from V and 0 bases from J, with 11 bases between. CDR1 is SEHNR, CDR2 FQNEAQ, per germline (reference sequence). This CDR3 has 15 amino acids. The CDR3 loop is CASSSRDSSTDTQYF. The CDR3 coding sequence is TGTGCCAGCAGCTCCCGGGACTCCAGCACAGATACGCAGTATTTT.